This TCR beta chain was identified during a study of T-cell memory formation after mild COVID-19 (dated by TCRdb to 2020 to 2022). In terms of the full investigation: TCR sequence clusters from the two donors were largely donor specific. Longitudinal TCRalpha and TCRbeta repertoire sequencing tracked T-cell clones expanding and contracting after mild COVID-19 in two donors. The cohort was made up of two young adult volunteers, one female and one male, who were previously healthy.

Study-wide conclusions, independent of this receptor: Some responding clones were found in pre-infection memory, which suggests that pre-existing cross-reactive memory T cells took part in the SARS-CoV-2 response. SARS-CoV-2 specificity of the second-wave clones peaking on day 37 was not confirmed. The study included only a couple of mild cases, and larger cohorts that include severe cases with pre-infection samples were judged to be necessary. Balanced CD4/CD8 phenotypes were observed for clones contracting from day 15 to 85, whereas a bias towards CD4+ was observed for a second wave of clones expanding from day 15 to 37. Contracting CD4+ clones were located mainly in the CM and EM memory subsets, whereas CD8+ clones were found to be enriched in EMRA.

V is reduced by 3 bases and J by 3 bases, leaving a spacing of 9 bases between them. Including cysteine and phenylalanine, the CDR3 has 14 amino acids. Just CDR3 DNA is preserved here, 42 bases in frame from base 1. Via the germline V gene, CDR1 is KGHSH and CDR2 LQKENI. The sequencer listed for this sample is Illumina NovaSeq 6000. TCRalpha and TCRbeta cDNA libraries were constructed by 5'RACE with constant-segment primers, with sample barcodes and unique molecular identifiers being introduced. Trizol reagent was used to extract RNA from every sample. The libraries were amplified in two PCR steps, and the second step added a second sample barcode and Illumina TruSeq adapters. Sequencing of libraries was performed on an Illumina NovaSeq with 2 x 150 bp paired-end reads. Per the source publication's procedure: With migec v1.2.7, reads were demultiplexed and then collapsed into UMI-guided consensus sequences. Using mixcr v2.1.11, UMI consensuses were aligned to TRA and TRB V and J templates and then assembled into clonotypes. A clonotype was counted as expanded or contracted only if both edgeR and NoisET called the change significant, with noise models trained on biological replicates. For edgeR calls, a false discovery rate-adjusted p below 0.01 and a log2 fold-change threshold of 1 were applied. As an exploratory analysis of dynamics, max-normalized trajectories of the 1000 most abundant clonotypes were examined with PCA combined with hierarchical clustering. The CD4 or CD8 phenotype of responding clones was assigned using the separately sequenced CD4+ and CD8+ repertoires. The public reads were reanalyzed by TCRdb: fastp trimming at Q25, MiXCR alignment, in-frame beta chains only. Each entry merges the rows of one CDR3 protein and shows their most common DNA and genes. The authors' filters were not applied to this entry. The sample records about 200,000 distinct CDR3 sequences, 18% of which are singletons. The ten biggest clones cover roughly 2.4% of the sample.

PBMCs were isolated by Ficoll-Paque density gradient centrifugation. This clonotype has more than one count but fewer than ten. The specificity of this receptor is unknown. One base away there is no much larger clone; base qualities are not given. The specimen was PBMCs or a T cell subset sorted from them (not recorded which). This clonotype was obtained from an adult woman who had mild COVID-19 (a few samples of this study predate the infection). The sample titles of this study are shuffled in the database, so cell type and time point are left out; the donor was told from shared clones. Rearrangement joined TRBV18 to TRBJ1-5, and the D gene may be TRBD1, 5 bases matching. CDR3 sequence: CASSPKQDNQPQHF. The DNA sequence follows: TGTGCCAGCTCACCCAAACAGGACAATCAGCCCCAGCATTTT.